This paragraph reports one T cell receptor beta chain. Its antigen is not known. Through Arm-PCR of CDR3 regions and iRepertoire HTBI primers, TCR beta libraries were built. TCRdb ran MiXCR on the multiplex PCR reads and lists one entry per CDR3 protein. Here the sample spans hundreds of thousands of distinct CDR3 sequences, roughly 22% being singletons. Regarding time point: persistent/refractory GD, antithyroid drugs over 5 years with positive TRAb. The TCR library was made from RNA extracted from PBMCs. Germline V gene sequence: CDR1 ENHRY, CDR2 SYGVKD. The CDR3 is made up of 15 amino acids. The trim removed 7 bases at V and 1 base at J, leaving 7 bases unmatched. The data belong to a study of regulatory T cells in long-lasting Graves disease. General study results and limits: Among the persistent patients, approximately 2,900 public clonotypes were shared, more than the approximately 1,000 shared among new patients.

This sample comprised peripheral blood mononuclear cells (PBMCs), obtained when the disease was refractory, from a patient treated with antithyroid drugs. The TCR was taken from a female donor with Graves disease. The rearrangement joins TRBV10-3 to TRBJ1-2; 9 bases align to TRBD1. DNA of the CDR3: TGTGCCATCACCCAAATGACAGGGGGTAACTATGGCTACACCTTC. Residues: CAITQMTGGNYGYTF.